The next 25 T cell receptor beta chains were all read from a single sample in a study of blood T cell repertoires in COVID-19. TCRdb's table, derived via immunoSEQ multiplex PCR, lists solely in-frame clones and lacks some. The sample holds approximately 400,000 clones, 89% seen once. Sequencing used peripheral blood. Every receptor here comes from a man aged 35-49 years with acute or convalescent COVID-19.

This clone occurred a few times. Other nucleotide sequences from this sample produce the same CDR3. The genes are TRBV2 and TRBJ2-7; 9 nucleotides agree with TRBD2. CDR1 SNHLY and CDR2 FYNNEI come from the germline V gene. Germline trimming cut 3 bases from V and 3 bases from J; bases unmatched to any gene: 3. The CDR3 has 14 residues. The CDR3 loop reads CASSEREGLYEQYF. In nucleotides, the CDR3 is TGTGCCAGCAGTGAGCGGGAGGGCCTCTACGAGCAGTACTTC.

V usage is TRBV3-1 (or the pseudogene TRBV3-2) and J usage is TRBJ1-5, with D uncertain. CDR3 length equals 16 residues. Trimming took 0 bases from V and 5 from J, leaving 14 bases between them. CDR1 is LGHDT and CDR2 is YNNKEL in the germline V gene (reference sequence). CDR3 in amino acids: CASSQDTRMGDQPQHF. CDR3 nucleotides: TGTGCCAGCAGCCAAGACACCCGGATGGGCGATCAGCCCCAGCATTTT.

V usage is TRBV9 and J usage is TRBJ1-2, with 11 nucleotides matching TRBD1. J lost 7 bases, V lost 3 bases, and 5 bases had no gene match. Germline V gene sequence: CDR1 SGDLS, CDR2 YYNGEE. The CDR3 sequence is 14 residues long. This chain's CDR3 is CASSAGTGGSGYTF. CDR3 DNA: TGTGCCAGCAGCGCCGGGACAGGGGGTAGTGGCTACACCTTC.

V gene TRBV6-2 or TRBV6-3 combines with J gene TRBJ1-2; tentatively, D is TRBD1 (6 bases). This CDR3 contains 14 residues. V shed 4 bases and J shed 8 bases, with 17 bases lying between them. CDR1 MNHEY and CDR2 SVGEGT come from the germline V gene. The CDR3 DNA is TGTGCCAGCAGTTCCCAAACTCGGACAGCCGGCTACACCTTC. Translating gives CASSSQTRTAGYTF.

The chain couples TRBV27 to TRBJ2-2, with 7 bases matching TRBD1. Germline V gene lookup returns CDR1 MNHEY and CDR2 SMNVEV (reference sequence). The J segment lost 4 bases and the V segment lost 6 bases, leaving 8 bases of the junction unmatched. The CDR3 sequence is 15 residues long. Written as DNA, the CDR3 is TGTGCCAGCAGCATATCTGCAGGGGGCACCGGGGAGCTGTTTTTT. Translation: CASSISAGGTGELFF.

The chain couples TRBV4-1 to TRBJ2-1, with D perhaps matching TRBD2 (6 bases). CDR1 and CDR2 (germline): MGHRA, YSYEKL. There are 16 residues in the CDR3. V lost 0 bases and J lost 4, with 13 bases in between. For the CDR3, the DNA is TGCGCCAGCAGCCAAGAGTTAGGGCGGGGATACAATGAGCAGTTCTTC. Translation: CASSQELGRGYNEQFF.

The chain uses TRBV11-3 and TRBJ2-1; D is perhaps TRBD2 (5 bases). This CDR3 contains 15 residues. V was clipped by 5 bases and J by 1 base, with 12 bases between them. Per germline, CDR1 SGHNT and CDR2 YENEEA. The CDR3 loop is CASSRRSGSYNEQFF. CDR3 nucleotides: TGTGCCAGCAGCCGCCGCAGCGGTTCCTACAATGAGCAGTTCTTC.

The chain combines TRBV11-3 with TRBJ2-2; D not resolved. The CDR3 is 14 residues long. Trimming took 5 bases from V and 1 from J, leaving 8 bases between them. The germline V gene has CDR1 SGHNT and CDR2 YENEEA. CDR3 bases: TGTGCCAGCAGCCCCCGACAGAACACCGGGGAGCTGTTTTTT. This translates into CASSPRQNTGELFF.

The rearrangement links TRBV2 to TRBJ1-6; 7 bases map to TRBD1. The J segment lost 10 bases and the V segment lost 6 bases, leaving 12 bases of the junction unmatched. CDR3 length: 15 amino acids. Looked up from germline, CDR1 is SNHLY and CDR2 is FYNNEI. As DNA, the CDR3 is TGTGCCAGCAGGTTGGAGGCAGGGGGGAGGTCACCCCTCCACTTT. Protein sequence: CASRLEAGGRSPLHF.

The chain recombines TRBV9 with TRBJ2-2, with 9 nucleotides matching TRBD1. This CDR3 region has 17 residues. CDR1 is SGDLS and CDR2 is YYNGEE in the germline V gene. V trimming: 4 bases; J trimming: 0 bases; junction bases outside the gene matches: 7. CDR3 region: CASSSRQGETNTGELFF. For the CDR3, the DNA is TGTGCCAGCAGCTCAAGACAGGGGGAAACGAACACCGGGGAGCTGTTTTTT.

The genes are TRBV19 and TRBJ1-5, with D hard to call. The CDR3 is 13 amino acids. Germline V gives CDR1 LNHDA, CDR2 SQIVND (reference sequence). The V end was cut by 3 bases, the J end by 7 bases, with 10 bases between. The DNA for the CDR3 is TGTGCCAGTAGTATTCCGACGGGACAGCCCCAGCATTTT. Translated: CASSIPTGQPQHF.

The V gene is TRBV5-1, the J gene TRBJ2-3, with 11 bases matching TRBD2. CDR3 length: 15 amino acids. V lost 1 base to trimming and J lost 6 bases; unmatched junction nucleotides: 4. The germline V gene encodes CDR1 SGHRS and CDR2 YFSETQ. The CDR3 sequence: CASSLTSGRRDTQYF. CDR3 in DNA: TGCGCCAGCAGCTTGACTAGCGGGAGAAGGGATACGCAGTATTTT.

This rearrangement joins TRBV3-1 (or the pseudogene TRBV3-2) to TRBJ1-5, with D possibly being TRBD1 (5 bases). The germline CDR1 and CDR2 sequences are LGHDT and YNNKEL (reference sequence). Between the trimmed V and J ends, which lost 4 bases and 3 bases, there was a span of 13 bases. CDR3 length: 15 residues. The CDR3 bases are TGTGCCAGCAGCCCGGGGGGGGGACCCAATCAGCCCCAGCATTTT. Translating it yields CASSPGGGPNQPQHF.

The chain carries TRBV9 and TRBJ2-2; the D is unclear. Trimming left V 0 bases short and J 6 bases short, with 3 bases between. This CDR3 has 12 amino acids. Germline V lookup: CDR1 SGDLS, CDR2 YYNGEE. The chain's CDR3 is CASSVAAGELFF. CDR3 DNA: TGTGCCAGCAGCGTAGCCGCCGGGGAGCTGTTTTTT.

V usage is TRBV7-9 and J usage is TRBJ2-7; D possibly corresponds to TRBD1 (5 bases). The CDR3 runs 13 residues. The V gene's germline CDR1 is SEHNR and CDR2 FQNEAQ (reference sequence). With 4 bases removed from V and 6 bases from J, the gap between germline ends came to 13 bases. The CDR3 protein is CASSSQGPPEQYF. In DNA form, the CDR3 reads TGTGCCAGCAGCTCCCAGGGTCCCCCCGAGCAGTACTTC.

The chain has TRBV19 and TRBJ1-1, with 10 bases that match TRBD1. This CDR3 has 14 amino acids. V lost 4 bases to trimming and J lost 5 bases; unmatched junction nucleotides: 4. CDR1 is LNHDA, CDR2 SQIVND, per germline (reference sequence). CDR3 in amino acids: CASSKDRGRTEAFF. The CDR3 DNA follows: TGTGCCAGTAGTAAAGACAGGGGGCGGACTGAAGCTTTCTTT.

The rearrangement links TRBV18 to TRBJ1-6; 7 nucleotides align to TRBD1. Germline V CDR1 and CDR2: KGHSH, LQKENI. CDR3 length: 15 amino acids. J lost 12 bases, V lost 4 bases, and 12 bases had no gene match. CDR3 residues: CASSLQTGWGEPLHF. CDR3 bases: TGTGCCAGCTCACTACAGACAGGGTGGGGGGAACCCCTCCACTTT.

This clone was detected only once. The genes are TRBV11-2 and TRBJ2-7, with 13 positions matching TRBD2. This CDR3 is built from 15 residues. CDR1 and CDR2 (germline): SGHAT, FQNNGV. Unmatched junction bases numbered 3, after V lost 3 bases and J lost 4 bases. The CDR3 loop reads CASSFLLAGGYEQYF. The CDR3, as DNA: TGTGCCAGCAGCTTTCTACTAGCGGGGGGGTACGAGCAGTACTTC.

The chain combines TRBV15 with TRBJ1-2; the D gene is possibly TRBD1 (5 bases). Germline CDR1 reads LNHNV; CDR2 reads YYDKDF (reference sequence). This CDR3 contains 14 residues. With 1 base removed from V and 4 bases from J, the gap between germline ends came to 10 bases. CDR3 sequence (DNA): TGTGCCACCAGCAGAGGCGGGACCATCTATGGCTACACCTTC. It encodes CATSRGGTIYGYTF.

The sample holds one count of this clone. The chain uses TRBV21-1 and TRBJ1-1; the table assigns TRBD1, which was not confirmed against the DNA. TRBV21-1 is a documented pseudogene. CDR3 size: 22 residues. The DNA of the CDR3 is TGTGCCAACCCGAATATAGTGTGGGACAGGGGGCAGGTGGAACCCATGAACACTGAAGCTTTCTTT. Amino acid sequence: CANPNIVWDRGQVEPMNTEAFF.

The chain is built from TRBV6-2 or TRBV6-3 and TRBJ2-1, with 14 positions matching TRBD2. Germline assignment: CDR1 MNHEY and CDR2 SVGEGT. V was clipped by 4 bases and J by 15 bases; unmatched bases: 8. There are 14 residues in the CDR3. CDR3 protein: CASSLSGTSGSLFF. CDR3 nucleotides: TGTGCCAGCAGTTTATCCGGGACTAGCGGGAGTCTGTTCTTC.

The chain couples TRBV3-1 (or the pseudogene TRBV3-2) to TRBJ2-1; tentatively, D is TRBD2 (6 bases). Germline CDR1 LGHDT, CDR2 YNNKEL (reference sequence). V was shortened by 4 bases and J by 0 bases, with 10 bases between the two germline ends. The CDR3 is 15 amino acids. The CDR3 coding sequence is TGTGCCAGCAGCCCGACTAGGAGCTCCTACAATGAGCAGTTCTTC. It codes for CASSPTRSSYNEQFF.

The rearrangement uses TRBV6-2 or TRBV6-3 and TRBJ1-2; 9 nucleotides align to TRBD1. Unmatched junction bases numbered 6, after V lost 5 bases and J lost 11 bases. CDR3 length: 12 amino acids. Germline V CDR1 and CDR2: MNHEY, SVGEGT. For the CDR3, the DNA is TGTGCCAGCAGTACGGGACAGGGCGAATACACCTTC. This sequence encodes CASSTGQGEYTF.

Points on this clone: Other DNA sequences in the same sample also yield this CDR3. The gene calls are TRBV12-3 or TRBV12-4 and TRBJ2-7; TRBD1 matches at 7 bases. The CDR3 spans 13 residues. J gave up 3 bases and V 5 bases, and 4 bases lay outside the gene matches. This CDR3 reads CASSPGTDYEQYF. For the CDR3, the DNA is TGTGCCAGCAGTCCGGGGACAGACTACGAGCAGTACTTC.

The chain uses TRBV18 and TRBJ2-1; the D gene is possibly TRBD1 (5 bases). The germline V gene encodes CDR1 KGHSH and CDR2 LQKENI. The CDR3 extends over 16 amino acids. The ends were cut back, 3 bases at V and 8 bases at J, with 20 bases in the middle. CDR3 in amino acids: CASSPRPPVGADEQFF. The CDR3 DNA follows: TGTGCCAGCTCACCCCGACCCCCGGTTGGGGCGGATGAGCAGTTCTTC.